This TCR beta chain was identified in a study of blood T cell repertoires in COVID-19. Study-level information: Nucleic acid was either cDNA or gDNA, and it came from T cells, B-cell-depleted T cells, or PBMCs.

CDR3 length: 13 residues. Trimming cost V 5 bases and J 2 bases; bases outside gene matches: 3. Cohort assignment relied on participant-reported clinical history. Recovered status in Cohort 3 required two negative PCRs, clearance, or symptom resolution. Sequenced by immunoSEQ multiplex PCR; TCRdb stores in-frame clones only, minus some. The repertoire has 350,000 to 550,000 clones, 75% to 90% of them found once; the top ten carry 1.1%. This clonotype was obtained from a man younger than 40 who had recovered from COVID-19. J is TRBJ2-7 and V is TRBV12-3 or TRBV12-4, with TRBD1 matching over 7 bases. The sample taken for sequencing was PBMCs or T cells enriched from blood (not recorded which). The CDR3 loop is CASSNGQAYEQYF. The CDR3 coding sequence is TGTGCCAGCAGTAACGGACAGGCCTACGAGCAGTACTTC.